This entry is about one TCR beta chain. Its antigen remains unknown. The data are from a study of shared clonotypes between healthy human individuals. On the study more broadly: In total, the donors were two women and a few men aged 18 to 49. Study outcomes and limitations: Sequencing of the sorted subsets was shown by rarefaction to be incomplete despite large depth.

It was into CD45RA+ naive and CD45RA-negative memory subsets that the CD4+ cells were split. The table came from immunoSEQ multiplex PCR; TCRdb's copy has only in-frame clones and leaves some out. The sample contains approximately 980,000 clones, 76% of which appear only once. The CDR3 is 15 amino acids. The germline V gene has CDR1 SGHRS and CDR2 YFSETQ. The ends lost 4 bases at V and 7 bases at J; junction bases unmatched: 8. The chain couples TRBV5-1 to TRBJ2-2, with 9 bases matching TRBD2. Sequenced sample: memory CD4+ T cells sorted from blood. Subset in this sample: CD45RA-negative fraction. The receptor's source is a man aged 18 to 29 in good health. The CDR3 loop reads CASSTAGTSIGELFF. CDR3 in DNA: TGCGCCAGCAGCACCGCCGGGACTAGCATCGGGGAGCTGTTTTTT. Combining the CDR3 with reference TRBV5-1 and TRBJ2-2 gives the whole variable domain KAGVTQTPRYLIKTRGQQVTLSCSPISGHRSVSWYQQTPGQGLQFLFEYFSETQRNKGNFPGRFSGRQFSNSRSEMNVSTLELGDSALYLCASSTAGTSIGELFFGEGSRLTVL.